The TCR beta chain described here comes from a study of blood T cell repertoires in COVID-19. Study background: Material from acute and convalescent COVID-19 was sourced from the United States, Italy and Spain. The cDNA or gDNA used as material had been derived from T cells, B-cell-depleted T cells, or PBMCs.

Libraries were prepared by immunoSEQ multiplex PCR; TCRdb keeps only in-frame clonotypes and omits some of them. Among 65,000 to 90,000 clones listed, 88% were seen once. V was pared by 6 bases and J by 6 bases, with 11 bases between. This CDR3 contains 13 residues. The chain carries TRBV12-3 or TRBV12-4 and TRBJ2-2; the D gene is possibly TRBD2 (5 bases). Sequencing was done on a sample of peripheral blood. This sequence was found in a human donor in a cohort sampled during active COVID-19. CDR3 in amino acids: CASRARVPGELFF. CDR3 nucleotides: TGTGCCAGCAGGGCGAGGGTACCCGGGGAGCTGTTTTTT.